This is a list of T cell receptor beta chains from one sample in a study of human T cells and chemical hapten exposure. Each CDR3 protein is one row after TCRdb ran MiXCR on the RACE reads. The sample consists of some 250,000 distinct CDR3 sequences, around 7.7% of them appearing once. Sequenced material: whole blood, taken in connection with sensitization to the hapten diphenylcyclopropenone (DPC). These receptors originate from a man aged 18 to 30 with alopecia areata. Some clones in this sample may be carry-over from other donors' samples. The CDR3 runs from the conserved cysteine through the conserved F or W. Each record gives: clone size, CDR3 length, D gene, J gene, V gene, CDR3 protein, CDR3 DNA. A D gene is named only where the DNA matches it firmly. Clone size is stated in some rows and not others, as once, few, many or a class when expanded.

>-|11|-|TRBJ2-1|TRBV10-3
CAISYSNEQFF
TGTGCCATAAGCTATTCCAATGAGCAGTTCTTC
>few|16|TRBD1|TRBJ1-5|TRBV4-2
CASSRGTGDSNQPQHF
TGTGCCAGCAGCCGAGGGACAGGGGATAGCAATCAGCCCCAGCATTTT
>-|16|TRBD1|TRBJ1-6|TRBV7-9
CASSGRQGPNNSPLHF
TGTGCCAGCAGCGGGAGACAGGGTCCAAATAATTCACCCCTCCACTTT
>-|16|TRBD1|TRBJ2-3|TRBV7-6
CASSPDRGRVLDTQYF
TGTGCCAGCAGCCCGGACAGGGGGCGAGTGTTAGATACGCAGTATTTT
>-|15|-|TRBJ1-2|TRBV7-9
CASSLDRAANYGYTF
TGTGCCAGCAGCTTAGACAGGGCAGCTAACTATGGCTACACCTTC
>few|14|-|TRBJ1-1|TRBV7-2
CASSLDRINTEAFF
TGTGCCAGCAGCCTAGACAGGATAAACACTGAAGCTTTCTTT
>-|13|TRBD1|TRBJ1-4|TRBV13
CASSFGTGEKLFF
TGTGCCAGCAGCTTCGGGACAGGGGAAAAACTGTTTTTT
>-|17|TRBD1|TRBJ1-3|TRBV9
CASSVVPTGAPGNTIYF
TGTGCCAGCAGCGTAGTCCCGACAGGGGCGCCTGGAAACACCATATATTTT
>few|12|TRBD1|TRBJ1-5|TRBV25-1
CASRTGVQPQHF
TGTGCCAGCCGGACAGGGGTTCAGCCCCAGCATTTT
>-|16|-|TRBJ1-2|TRBV7-2
CASSLMGRSVTYGYTF
TGTGCCAGCAGCTTAATGGGCAGGTCCGTGACCTATGGCTACACCTTC
>-|11|-|TRBJ2-7|TRBV28
CASTQDYEQYF
TGTGCCAGCACCCAGGACTACGAGCAGTACTTC
>-|13|-|TRBJ1-1|TRBV6-5
CASRPVRSLGAFF
TGTGCCAGCCGACCGGTACGATCACTAGGAGCTTTCTTT
>few|15|-|TRBJ1-1|TRBV7-2
CASSLARQRGDEAFF
TGTGCCAGCAGCTTAGCGAGACAAAGGGGCGATGAAGCTTTCTTT
>-|14|-|TRBJ2-5|TRBV11-1
CASSPGAPQETQYF
TGTGCCAGCAGCCCCGGTGCACCCCAAGAGACCCAGTACTTC
>few|14|-|TRBJ1-5|TRBV9
CASSVGQLDQPQHF
TGTGCCAGCAGCGTAGGACAGTTAGATCAGCCCCAGCATTTT
>-|15|-|TRBJ1-3|TRBV6-5
CASSYSKEGGNTIYF
TGTGCCAGCAGTTACTCGAAGGAAGGGGGAAACACCATATATTTT
>-|15|TRBD1|TRBJ1-5|TRBV29-1
CSAGQGRYSNQPQHF
TGCAGCGCCGGACAGGGGAGGTATAGCAATCAGCCCCAGCATTTT
>few|17|-|TRBJ2-7|TRBV5-1
CASRLPRTAYFSYEQYF
TGCGCCAGCAGACTACCTAGGACGGCTTATTTCTCCTACGAGCAGTACTTC
>-|12|-|TRBJ2-7|TRBV6-5
CASSSYWDEQYF
TGTGCCAGCAGCTCCTACTGGGACGAGCAGTACTTC
>many|16|TRBD2|TRBJ2-3|TRBV9
CASSVAASGGEDTQYF
TGTGCCAGCAGCGTAGCGGCTAGCGGGGGTGAAGATACGCAGTATTTT
>-|14|-|TRBJ1-6|TRBV2
CASRLDRDTAPLHF
TGTGCCAGCAGACTCGACCGGGACACCGCTCCCCTCCACTTT
>few|15|-|TRBJ1-6|TRBV3-1
CASSQVYKGDSPLHF
TGTGCCAGCAGCCAAGTGTATAAGGGGGATTCACCCCTCCACTTT
>many|17|-|TRBJ2-5|TRBV5-1
CASSLVVRTAAQETQYF
TGCGCCAGCAGCTTGGTCGTTCGGACGGCAGCCCAAGAGACCCAGTACTTC
>many|13|-|TRBJ1-1|TRBV5-1
CASSTGQSTEAFF
TGCGCCAGCAGCACCGGTCAGTCGACTGAAGCTTTCTTT
>-|16|-|TRBJ1-6|TRBV4-1
CASSHPSSLGNSPLHF
TGCGCCAGCAGCCACCCATCAAGTCTAGGGAATTCACCCCTCCACTTT
>many|10|-|TRBJ1-1|TRBV29-1
CSVLNTEAFF
TGCAGCGTCCTAAACACTGAAGCTTTCTTT
>-|14|TRBD1|TRBJ2-1|TRBV24-1
CATSLGGAGNEQFF
TGTGCCACGTCCCTAGGGGGCGCTGGAAATGAGCAGTTCTTC
>few|17|TRBD1|TRBJ2-3|TRBV2
CASLGQGLSWITDTQYF
TGTGCCAGCCTCGGACAGGGTTTGAGCTGGATCACAGATACGCAGTATTTT
>-|15|TRBD1|TRBJ2-1|TRBV20-1
CSAAGRDRGRNEQFF
TGCAGTGCGGCGGGCCGGGACAGGGGGCGAAATGAGCAGTTCTTC
>few|14|-|TRBJ1-2|TRBV14
CASSQAAGSYGYTF
TGTGCCAGCAGCCAGGCGGCCGGATCCTATGGCTACACCTTC
>-|13|-|TRBJ1-2|TRBV3-1
CASSQGGHHGYTF
TGTGCCAGCAGCCAAGGTGGACATCATGGCTACACCTTC
>-|17|TRBD2|TRBJ2-2|TRBV6-5
CASSGTSGGERTGELFF
TGTGCCAGCAGTGGAACTAGCGGGGGGGAGCGCACCGGGGAGCTGTTTTTT
>many|14|-|TRBJ2-2|TRBV5-1
CASSEGLYTGELFF
TGCGCCAGCAGCGAGGGACTTTACACCGGGGAGCTGTTTTTT
>-|16|-|TRBJ2-3|TRBV27
CASSLSLWTGTDTQYF
TGTGCCAGCAGTTTATCGTTATGGACAGGCACAGATACGCAGTATTTT
>few|14|-|TRBJ2-5|TRBV2
CASNLGQVEETQYF
TGTGCCAGCAATCTGGGGCAGGTTGAAGAGACCCAGTACTTC
>few|15|-|TRBJ1-2|TRBV24-1
CATSDRAVANYGYTF
TGTGCCACCAGTGATCGTGCGGTAGCTAACTATGGCTACACCTTC
>-|15|-|TRBJ1-4|TRBV7-6
CASSLSAAGGEKLFF
TGTGCCAGCAGCTTATCTGCGGCAGGCGGGGAAAAACTGTTTTTT
>-|13|-|TRBJ1-6|TRBV5-1
CASSLAANSPLHF
TGCGCCAGCAGCTTGGCGGCAAATTCACCCCTCCACTTT
>-|13|TRBD2|TRBJ2-1|TRBV10-3
CAISRRGGDEQFF
TGTGCCATCAGCCGGCGGGGGGGCGATGAGCAGTTCTTC
>-|13|TRBD2|TRBJ2-1|TRBV5-4
CASSSAGGYEQFF
TGTGCCAGCAGTTCAGCGGGGGGGTATGAGCAGTTCTTC
>-|16|-|TRBJ2-7|TRBV7-9
CASSHSWANGAYEQYF
TGTGCCAGCAGCCATAGCTGGGCCAATGGGGCCTACGAGCAGTACTTC
>-|16|-|TRBJ1-1|TRBV10-3
CAISERISAKNTEAFF
TGTGCCATCAGTGAGAGGATATCAGCGAAGAACACTGAAGCTTTCTTT
>many|13|-|TRBJ1-2|TRBV12-3/TRBV12-4
CASSLFSNYGYTF
TGTGCCAGCAGTTTGTTCAGTAACTATGGCTACACCTTC
>few|16|TRBD1|TRBJ1-1|TRBV6-6
CASRNRGAGMNTEAFF
TGTGCCAGCAGAAACAGGGGAGCGGGTATGAACACTGAAGCTTTCTTT
>-|15|TRBD2|TRBJ2-2|TRBV4-2
CASSPERGGPGELFF
TGTGCCAGCAGCCCAGAACGGGGGGGCCCCGGGGAGCTGTTTTTT
>few|16|-|TRBJ2-7|TRBV4-1
CASSQDTSQRPYEQYF
TGCGCCAGCAGCCAAGATACGTCCCAGCGGCCCTACGAGCAGTACTTC
>many|14|-|TRBJ2-7|TRBV5-1
CASSLWSEPYEQYF
TGCGCCAGCAGCTTGTGGTCCGAGCCCTACGAGCAGTACTTC
>many|15|-|TRBJ1-2|TRBV15
CATSRDQGTGYGYTF
TGTGCCACCAGCAGAGATCAGGGTACCGGCTATGGCTACACCTTC
>few|14|-|TRBJ1-4|TRBV2
CASSDNGSYEKLFF
TGTGCCAGCAGTGATAATGGGTCGTATGAAAAACTGTTTTTT
>few|17|TRBD1|TRBJ2-6|TRBV9
CASSAGQGSSGANVLTF
TGTGCCAGCAGCGCGGGACAGGGGAGCTCTGGGGCCAACGTCCTGACTTTC
>many|15|-|TRBJ2-6|TRBV28
CASSQGASGANVLTF
TGTGCCAGCAGTCAAGGAGCCTCTGGGGCCAACGTCCTGACTTTC